This record concerns one TCR beta chain sequence. These data belong to a study of control samples from healthy donors and cancer patients. The V and J ends lost 5 bases and 7 bases respectively, with 15 bases between them. Germline V gene data show CDR1 as SGHVS and CDR2 as FNYEAQ. This CDR3 has 15 amino acids. Produced via immunoSEQ multiplex PCR; TCRdb's table is partial and in-frame only. Of around 94,000 clones in the sample, around 86% were seen once. Sample: blood. The receptor's source is a woman between 45 and 60 years old in good health. The V call is TRBV7-6, the J call TRBJ1-6; maybe TRBD1 (6 bases). CDR3: CASSPQPTGNSPLHF. For the CDR3, the DNA is TGTGCCAGCAGCCCCCAACCCACAGGGAATTCACCCCTCCACTTT.